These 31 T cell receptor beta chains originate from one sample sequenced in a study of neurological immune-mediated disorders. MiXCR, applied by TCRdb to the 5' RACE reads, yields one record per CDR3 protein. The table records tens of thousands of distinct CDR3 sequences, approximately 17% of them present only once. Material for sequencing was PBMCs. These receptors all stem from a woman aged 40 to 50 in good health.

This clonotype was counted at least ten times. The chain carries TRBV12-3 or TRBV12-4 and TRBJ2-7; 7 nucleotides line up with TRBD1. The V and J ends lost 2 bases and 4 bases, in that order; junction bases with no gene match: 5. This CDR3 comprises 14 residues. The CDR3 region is CASSLRVRGYEQYF. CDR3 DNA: TGTGCCAGCAGTTTACGGGTCAGGGGGTACGAGCAGTACTTC.

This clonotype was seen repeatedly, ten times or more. CDR3 bases: TGTGCCATTCGGACTAGCGAGGCCGGGGAGCTGTTTTTT. Protein sequence: CAIRTSEAGELFF. J is TRBJ2-2 and V is TRBV6-2 or TRBV6-3; 9 bases map to TRBD2. V trimming: 10 bases; J trimming: 6 bases; junction bases outside the gene matches: 6. CDR3 length: 13 amino acids. The germline gives CDR1 MNHEY, CDR2 SVGEGT.

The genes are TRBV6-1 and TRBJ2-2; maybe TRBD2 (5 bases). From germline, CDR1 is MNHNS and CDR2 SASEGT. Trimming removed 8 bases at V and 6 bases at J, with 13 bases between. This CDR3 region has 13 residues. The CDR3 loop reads CASEGELPGELFF. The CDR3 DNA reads TGTGCCAGCGAGGGAGAGCTTCCCGGGGAGCTGTTTTTT.

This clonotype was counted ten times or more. The CDR3, as DNA: TGCAGTGCTAGAGACCCGGGACAAGCCAAAAACATTCAGTACTTC. As protein: CSARDPGQAKNIQYF. The chain employs TRBV20-1 and TRBJ2-4, with D possibly matching TRBD1 (6 bases). CDR3 length: 15 residues. With 0 bases removed from V and 0 bases from J, the gap between germline ends came to 9 bases. Germline V gives CDR1 DFQATT, CDR2 SNEGSKA (reference sequence).

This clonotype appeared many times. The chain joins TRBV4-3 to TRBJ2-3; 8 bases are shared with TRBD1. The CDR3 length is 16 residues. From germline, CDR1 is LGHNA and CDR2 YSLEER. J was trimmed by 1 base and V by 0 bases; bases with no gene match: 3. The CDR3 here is CASSQELQGGTDTQYF. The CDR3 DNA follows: TGCGCCAGCAGCCAAGAGTTACAGGGGGGCACAGATACGCAGTATTTT.

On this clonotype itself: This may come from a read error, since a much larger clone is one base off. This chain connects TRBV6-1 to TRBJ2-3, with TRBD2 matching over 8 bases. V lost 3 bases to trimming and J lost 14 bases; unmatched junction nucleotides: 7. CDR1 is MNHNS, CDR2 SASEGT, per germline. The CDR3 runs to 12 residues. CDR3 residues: CASSDSGEDPYF. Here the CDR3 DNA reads TGTGCCAGCAGTGATAGCGGGGAAGACCCGTATTTT.

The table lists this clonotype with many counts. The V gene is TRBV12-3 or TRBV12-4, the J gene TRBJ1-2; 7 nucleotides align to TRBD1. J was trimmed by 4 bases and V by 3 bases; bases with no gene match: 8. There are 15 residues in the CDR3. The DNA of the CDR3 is TGTGCCAGCAGTTTGGGGGACAGCCCTTTCTATGGCTACACCTTC. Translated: CASSLGDSPFYGYTF.

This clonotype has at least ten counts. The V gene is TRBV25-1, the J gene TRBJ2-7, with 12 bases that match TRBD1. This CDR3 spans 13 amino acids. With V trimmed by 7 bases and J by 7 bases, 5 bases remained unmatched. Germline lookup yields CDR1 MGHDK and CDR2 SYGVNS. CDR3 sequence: CASKGQGAQEQYF. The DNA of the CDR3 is TGTGCCAGCAAGGGACAGGGGGCGCAGGAGCAGTACTTC.

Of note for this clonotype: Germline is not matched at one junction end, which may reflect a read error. This chain's CDR3 is CASSILGGDNEQCF. DNA for the CDR3: TGTGCCAGCAGCATCCTAGGAGGGGACAATGAACAGTGCTTC. This chain links TRBV9 with TRBJ2-1; D is possibly TRBD1 or TRBD2 (6 bases each). CDR3 length equals 14 residues. The germline CDR1 and CDR2 sequences are SGDLS and YYNGEE.

The CDR3 reads CSASSRATGTGGSGELFF. CDR3 in DNA: TGCAGTGCTAGTAGTAGGGCGACCGGGACAGGGGGGTCCGGGGAGCTGTTTTTT. This chain joins TRBV20-1 and TRBJ2-2; 11 nucleotides line up with TRBD1. Trimming cost V 3 bases and J 6 bases; bases outside gene matches: 15. Germline V gene lookup returns CDR1 DFQATT and CDR2 SNEGSKA (reference sequence). The CDR3 sequence is 18 residues long.

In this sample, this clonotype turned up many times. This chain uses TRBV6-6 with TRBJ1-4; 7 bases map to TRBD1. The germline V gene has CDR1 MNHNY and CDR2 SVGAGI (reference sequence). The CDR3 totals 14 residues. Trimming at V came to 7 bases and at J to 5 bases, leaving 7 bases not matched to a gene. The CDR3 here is CASTEDRPNEKLFF. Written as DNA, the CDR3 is TGTGCCAGCACCGAGGACAGGCCAAATGAAAAACTGTTTTTT.

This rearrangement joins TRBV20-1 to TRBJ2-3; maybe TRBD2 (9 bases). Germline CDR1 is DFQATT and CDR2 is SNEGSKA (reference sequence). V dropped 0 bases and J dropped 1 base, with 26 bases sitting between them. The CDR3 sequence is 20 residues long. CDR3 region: CSARDHRQGLIAGGTDTQYF. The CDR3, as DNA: TGCAGTGCTAGAGACCACAGACAGGGGTTGATAGCGGGGGGCACAGATACGCAGTATTTT.

DNA for the CDR3: TGTGCCAGCAGCTTGGCCACCCCCGCAGGACACACGCGTGGCTACACCTTC. Its protein is CASSLATPAGHTRGYTF. The gene calls are TRBV5-6 and TRBJ1-2; D might be TRBD1 (5 bases). CDR3 length equals 17 residues. Germline assignment: CDR1 SGHDT and CDR2 YYEEEE. Trimming stripped 0 bases from V and 7 bases from J, with 22 bases between.

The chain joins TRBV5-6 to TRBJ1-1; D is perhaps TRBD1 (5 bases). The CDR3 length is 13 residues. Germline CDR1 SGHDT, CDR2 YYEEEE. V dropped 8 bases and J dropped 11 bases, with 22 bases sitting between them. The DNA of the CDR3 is TGTGCCAGTAGTTCAGGTGGACAAACGGGGGCTTTCTTT. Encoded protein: CASSSGGQTGAFF.

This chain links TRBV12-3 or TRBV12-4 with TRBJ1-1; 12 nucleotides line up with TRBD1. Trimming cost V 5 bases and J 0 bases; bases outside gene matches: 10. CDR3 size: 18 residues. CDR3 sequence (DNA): TGTGCCAGCAGTCCGCGGGACAGGGGGCGGATGTTGAACACTGAAGCTTTCTTT. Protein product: CASSPRDRGRMLNTEAFF.

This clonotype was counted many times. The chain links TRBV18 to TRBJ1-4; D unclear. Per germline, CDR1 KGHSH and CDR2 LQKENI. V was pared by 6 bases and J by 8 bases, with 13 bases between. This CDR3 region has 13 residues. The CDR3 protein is CASSGVADEKLFF. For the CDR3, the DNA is TGTGCCAGCTCCGGTGTGGCGGACGAAAAACTGTTTTTT.

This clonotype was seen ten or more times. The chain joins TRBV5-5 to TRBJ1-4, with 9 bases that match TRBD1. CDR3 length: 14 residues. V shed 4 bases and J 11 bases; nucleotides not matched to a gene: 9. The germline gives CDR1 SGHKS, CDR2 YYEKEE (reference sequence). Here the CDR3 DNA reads TGTGCCAGCAGCGCCCTCGGGACAGGGCAGAAACTGTTTTTT. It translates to CASSALGTGQKLFF. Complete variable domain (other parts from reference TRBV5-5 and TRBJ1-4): DAGVTQSPTHLIKTRGQQVTLRCSPISGHKSVSWYQQVLGQGPQFIFQYYEKEERGRGNFPDRFSARQFPNYSSELNVNALLLGDSALYLCASSALGTGQKLFFGSGTQLSVL.

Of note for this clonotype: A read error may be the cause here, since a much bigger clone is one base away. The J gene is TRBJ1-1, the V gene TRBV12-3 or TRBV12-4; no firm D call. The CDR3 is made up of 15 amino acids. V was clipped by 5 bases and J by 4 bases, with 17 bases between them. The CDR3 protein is CASSPRPRRSTEAFF. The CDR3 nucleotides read TGTGCCAGCAGTCCCAGGCCCAGGCGGTCCACTGAAGCTTTCTTT.

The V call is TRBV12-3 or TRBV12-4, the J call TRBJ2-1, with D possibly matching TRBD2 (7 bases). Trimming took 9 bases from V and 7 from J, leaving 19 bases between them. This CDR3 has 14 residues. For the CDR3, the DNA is TGTGCCAGTCTACGTGGCGGGGGCAGGAATGAGCAGTTCTTC. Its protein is CASLRGGGRNEQFF.

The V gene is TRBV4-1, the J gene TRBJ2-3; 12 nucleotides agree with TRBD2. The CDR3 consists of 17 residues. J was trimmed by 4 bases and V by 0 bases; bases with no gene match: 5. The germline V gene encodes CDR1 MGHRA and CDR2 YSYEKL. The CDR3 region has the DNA TGCGCCAGCAGCCAAGATCTGTCTAGCGGGGGGGCAGATACGCAGTATTTT. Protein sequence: CASSQDLSSGGADTQYF.

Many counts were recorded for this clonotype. CDR3 region: CASSPSGNEQYF. In nucleotides, the CDR3 is TGTGCCAGCAGCCCTTCGGGGAACGAGCAGTACTTC. The chain has TRBV3-1 and TRBJ2-7, with D maybe TRBD2 (5 bases). The CDR3 totals 12 residues. Per the germline V gene, CDR1 is LGHDT and CDR2 is YNNKEL (reference sequence). Trimming left V 4 bases short and J 5 bases short, with 9 bases between.

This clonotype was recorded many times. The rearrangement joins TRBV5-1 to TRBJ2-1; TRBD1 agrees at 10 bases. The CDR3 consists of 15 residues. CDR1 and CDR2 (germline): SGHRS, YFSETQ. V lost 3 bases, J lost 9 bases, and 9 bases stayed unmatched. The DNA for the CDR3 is TGCGCCAGCAGCTCGACAGGGGGCGAGGGGGGTGAGCAGTTCTTC. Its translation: CASSSTGGEGGEQFF. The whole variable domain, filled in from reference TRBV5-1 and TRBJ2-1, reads KAGVTQTPRYLIKTRGQQVTLSCSPISGHRSVSWYQQTPGQGLQFLFEYFSETQRNKGNFPGRFSGRQFSNSRSEMNVSTLELGDSALYLCASSSTGGEGGEQFFGPGTRLTVL.

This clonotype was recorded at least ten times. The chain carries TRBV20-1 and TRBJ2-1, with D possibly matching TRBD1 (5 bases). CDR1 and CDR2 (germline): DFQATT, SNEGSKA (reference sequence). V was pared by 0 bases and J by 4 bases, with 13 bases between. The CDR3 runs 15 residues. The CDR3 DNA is TGCAGTGCTAGAGACGCGACAGCCGGATACAATGAGCAGTTCTTC. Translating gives CSARDATAGYNEQFF.

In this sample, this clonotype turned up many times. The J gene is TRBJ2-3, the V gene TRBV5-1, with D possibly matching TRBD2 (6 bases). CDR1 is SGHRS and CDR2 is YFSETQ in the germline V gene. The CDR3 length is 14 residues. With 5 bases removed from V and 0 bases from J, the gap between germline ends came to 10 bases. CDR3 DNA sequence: TGCGCCAGCAGACGGGACTTGAGCACAGATACGCAGTATTTT. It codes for CASRRDLSTDTQYF. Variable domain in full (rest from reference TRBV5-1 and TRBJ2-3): KAGVTQTPRYLIKTRGQQVTLSCSPISGHRSVSWYQQTPGQGLQFLFEYFSETQRNKGNFPGRFSGRQFSNSRSEMNVSTLELGDSALYLCASRRDLSTDTQYFGPGTRLTVL.

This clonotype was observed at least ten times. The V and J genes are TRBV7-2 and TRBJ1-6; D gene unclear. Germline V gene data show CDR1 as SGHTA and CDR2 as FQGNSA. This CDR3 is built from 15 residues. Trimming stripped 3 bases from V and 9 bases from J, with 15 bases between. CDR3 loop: CASSLDGLVGSPLHF. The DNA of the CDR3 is TGTGCCAGCAGCTTGGACGGACTTGTAGGTTCACCCCTCCACTTT.

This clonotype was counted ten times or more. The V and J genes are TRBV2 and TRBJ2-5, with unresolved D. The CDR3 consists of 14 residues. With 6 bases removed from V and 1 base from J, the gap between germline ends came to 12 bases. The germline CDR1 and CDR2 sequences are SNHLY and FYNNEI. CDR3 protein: CASRVETSQETQYF. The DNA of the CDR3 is TGTGCCAGCAGAGTCGAAACTTCCCAAGAGACCCAGTACTTC.

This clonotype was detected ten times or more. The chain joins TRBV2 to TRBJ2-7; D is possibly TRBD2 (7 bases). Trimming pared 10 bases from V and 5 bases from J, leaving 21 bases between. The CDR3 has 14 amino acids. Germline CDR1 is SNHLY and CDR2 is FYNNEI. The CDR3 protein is CATTKGGGDDEQYF. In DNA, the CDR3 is TGTGCCACCACGAAAGGGGGGGGTGATGACGAGCAGTACTTC. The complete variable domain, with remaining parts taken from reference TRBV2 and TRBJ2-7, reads EPEVTQTPSHQVTQMGQEVILRCVPISNHLYFYWYRQILGQKVEFLVSFYNNEISEKSEIFDDQFSVERPDGSNFTLKIRSTKLEDSAMYFCATTKGGGDDEQYFGPGTRLTVT.

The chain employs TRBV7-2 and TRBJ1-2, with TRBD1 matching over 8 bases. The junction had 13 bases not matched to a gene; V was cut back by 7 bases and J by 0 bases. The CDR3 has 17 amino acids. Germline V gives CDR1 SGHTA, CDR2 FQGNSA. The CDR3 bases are TGTGCCAGCACCCCCAGACAGGGGTTATTGGCTAACTATGGCTACACCTTC. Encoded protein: CASTPRQGLLANYGYTF.

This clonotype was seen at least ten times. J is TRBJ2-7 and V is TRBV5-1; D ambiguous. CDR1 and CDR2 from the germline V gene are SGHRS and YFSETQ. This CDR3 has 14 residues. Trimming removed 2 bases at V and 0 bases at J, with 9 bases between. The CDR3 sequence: CASSFTILSYEQYF. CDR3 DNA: TGCGCCAGCAGCTTCACTATTCTCTCCTACGAGCAGTACTTC. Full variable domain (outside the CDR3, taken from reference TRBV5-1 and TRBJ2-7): KAGVTQTPRYLIKTRGQQVTLSCSPISGHRSVSWYQQTPGQGLQFLFEYFSETQRNKGNFPGRFSGRQFSNSRSEMNVSTLELGDSALYLCASSFTILSYEQYFGPGTRLTVT.

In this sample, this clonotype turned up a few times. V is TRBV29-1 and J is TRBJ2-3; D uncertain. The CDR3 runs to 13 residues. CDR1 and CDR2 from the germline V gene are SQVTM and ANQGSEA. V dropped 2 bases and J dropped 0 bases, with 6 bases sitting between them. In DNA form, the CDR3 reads TGCAGCGTTGAACTAGGGAGCACAGATACGCAGTATTTT. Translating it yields CSVELGSTDTQYF.

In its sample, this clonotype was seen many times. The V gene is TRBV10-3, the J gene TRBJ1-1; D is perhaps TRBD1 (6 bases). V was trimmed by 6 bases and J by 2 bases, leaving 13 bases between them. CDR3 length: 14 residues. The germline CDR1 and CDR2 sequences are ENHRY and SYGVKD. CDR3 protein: CAIRDRRANTEAFF. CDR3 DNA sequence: TGTGCCATCAGAGACAGGAGGGCAAACACTGAAGCTTTCTTT.